A selection of T cell receptor beta chains follows, all from one sample in a study of blood T cell repertoires in COVID-19. Only in-frame clones appear in the TCRdb table, and some are missing; sequencing was by immunoSEQ multiplex PCR. The sample lists some 190,000 clones; about 85% were seen once. Sequenced material: peripheral blood. The receptor source for this set is a man in his thirties or forties with acute or convalescent COVID-19. Each CDR3 is given with its conserved first and last residue. The order of the fields is D gene, clone size, J gene, V gene, CDR3 protein, CDR3 DNA. A D gene is named only where the DNA matches it firmly. Where a row states a size, it is once, few, many or the class of an expanded clone; other rows omit it.

D gene: TRBD1; clone size: few; J gene: TRBJ1-1; V gene: TRBV19; CDR3 protein: CANLTGTGIFNTEAFF; CDR3 DNA: TGTGCCAACCTCACCGGGACAGGGATCTTTAACACTGAAGCTTTCTTT
D gene: TRBD1; clone size: once; J gene: TRBJ2-7; V gene: TRBV28; CDR3 protein: CASIPGQVPTYEQYF; CDR3 DNA: TGTGCCAGCATCCCGGGACAGGTCCCCACCTACGAGCAGTACTTC
D gene: .; clone size: .; J gene: TRBJ1-5; V gene: TRBV30; CDR3 protein: CAWTGDSNQPQHF; CDR3 DNA: TGTGCCTGGACAGGGGATAGCAATCAGCCCCAGCATTTT
D gene: .; clone size: .; J gene: TRBJ2-1; V gene: TRBV21-1; CDR3 protein: CASSTRLAASLFRSYNEQFF; CDR3 DNA: TGTGCCAGCAGCACCAGACTAGCCGCGTCCCTATTTCGCTCCTACAATGAGCAGTTCTTC
D gene: .; clone size: .; J gene: TRBJ1-1; V gene: TRBV4-1; CDR3 protein: CASSQDSRVRAFF; CDR3 DNA: TGCGCCAGCAGCCAAGACAGCCGGGTTAGGGCTTTCTTT
D gene: .; clone size: .; J gene: TRBJ2-1; V gene: TRBV27; CDR3 protein: CASSESVASYNEQFF; CDR3 DNA: TGTGCCAGCAGTGAAAGCGTAGCCTCCTACAATGAGCAGTTCTTC
D gene: .; clone size: .; J gene: TRBJ1-1; V gene: TRBV11-2; CDR3 protein: CASSWGGRNTEAFF; CDR3 DNA: TGTGCCAGCAGCTGGGGCGGCAGGAACACTGAAGCTTTCTTT
D gene: .; clone size: once; J gene: TRBJ1-1; V gene: TRBV5-1; CDR3 protein: CASVSGDGGKTEAFF; CDR3 DNA: TGCGCCAGCGTGAGTGGTGACGGAGGGAAGACTGAAGCTTTCTTT
D gene: .; clone size: once; J gene: TRBJ2-6; V gene: TRBV18; CDR3 protein: CASSPRSGGANVLTF; CDR3 DNA: TGTGCCAGCTCACCACGTTCAGGAGGGGCCAACGTCCTGACTTTC
D gene: TRBD1; clone size: .; J gene: TRBJ1-2; V gene: TRBV18; CDR3 protein: CASSPGQVYGYTF; CDR3 DNA: TGTGCCAGCTCCCCGGGACAGGTCTATGGCTACACCTTC
D gene: .; clone size: .; J gene: TRBJ2-1; V gene: TRBV18; CDR3 protein: CASSPQGVGGNEQFF; CDR3 DNA: TGTGCCAGCTCCCCCCAGGGAGTTGGGGGGAATGAGCAGTTCTTC
D gene: .; clone size: .; J gene: TRBJ1-4; V gene: TRBV6-5; CDR3 protein: CASSWTVSTNEKLFF; CDR3 DNA: TGTGCCAGCAGCTGGACAGTTTCGACTAATGAAAAACTGTTTTTT
D gene: TRBD1; clone size: .; J gene: TRBJ2-7; V gene: TRBV19; CDR3 protein: CASSGGRTGAYEQYF; CDR3 DNA: TGTGCCAGTAGTGGGGGTAGGACAGGGGCCTACGAGCAGTACTTC
D gene: TRBD2; clone size: .; J gene: TRBJ2-5; V gene: TRBV9; CDR3 protein: CASSARSLAGGRETQYF; CDR3 DNA: TGTGCCAGCAGCGCTCGGTCACTAGCGGGAGGGAGGGAGACCCAGTACTTC
D gene: .; clone size: .; J gene: TRBJ1-2; V gene: TRBV2; CDR3 protein: CASSGETYYGYTF; CDR3 DNA: TGTGCCAGCAGCGGGGAAACCTACTATGGCTACACCTTC
D gene: .; clone size: .; J gene: TRBJ1-2; V gene: TRBV20-1; CDR3 protein: CSASPPQEAHYGYTF; CDR3 DNA: TGCAGTGCTAGTCCACCGCAAGAGGCCCACTATGGCTACACCTTC
D gene: .; clone size: few; J gene: TRBJ1-2; V gene: TRBV27; CDR3 protein: CASSFGSNYGYTF; CDR3 DNA: TGTGCCAGCAGTTTTGGCTCAAACTATGGCTACACCTTC
D gene: .; clone size: .; J gene: TRBJ1-2; V gene: TRBV5-6; CDR3 protein: CASERTVAELGYTF; CDR3 DNA: TGTGCCAGCGAGAGAACGGTAGCCGAATTAGGCTACACCTTC
D gene: .; clone size: .; J gene: TRBJ2-5; V gene: TRBV20-1; CDR3 protein: CSAGLERTQYF; CDR3 DNA: TGCAGTGCCGGCTTGGAGAGGACCCAGTACTTC
D gene: .; clone size: many; J gene: TRBJ1-2; V gene: TRBV15; CDR3 protein: CATSIGGNYGYTF; CDR3 DNA: TGTGCCACCAGCATAGGAGGAAACTATGGCTACACCTTC
D gene: TRBD2; clone size: .; J gene: TRBJ2-3; V gene: TRBV5-6; CDR3 protein: CASSPRTSGGHVTQYF; CDR3 DNA: TGTGCCAGCAGCCCTCGGACTAGCGGGGGTCACGTTACGCAGTATTTT
D gene: .; clone size: .; J gene: TRBJ1-6; V gene: TRBV2; CDR3 protein: CATGTSRMSNSPLHF; CDR3 DNA: TGTGCCACAGGGACATCCAGGATGAGTAATTCACCCCTCCACTTT
D gene: .; clone size: .; J gene: TRBJ1-5; V gene: TRBV19; CDR3 protein: CASTNMTGKGSPSNQPQHF; CDR3 DNA: TGTGCCAGTACCAACATGACAGGCAAAGGAAGTCCGAGCAATCAGCCCCAGCATTTT
D gene: TRBD1; clone size: .; J gene: TRBJ2-1; V gene: TRBV7-3; CDR3 protein: CASSPQGALHYNEQFF; CDR3 DNA: TGTGCCAGCAGCCCACAGGGGGCTCTTCATTACAATGAGCAGTTCTTC
D gene: .; clone size: .; J gene: TRBJ2-3; V gene: TRBV5-1; CDR3 protein: CASSPTTVTDTQYF; CDR3 DNA: TGCGCCAGCAGCCCGACTACAGTCACAGATACGCAGTATTTT
D gene: .; clone size: .; J gene: TRBJ2-2; V gene: TRBV5-1; CDR3 protein: CASSLDRSGTGELFF; CDR3 DNA: TGCGCCAGCAGCTTGGATCGCTCAGGGACCGGGGAGCTGTTTTTT
D gene: TRBD2; clone size: .; J gene: TRBJ2-1; V gene: TRBV28; CDR3 protein: CASSLAGGGQFF; CDR3 DNA: TGTGCCAGCAGTTTAGCGGGAGGGGGGCAGTTCTTC
D gene: TRBD2; clone size: .; J gene: TRBJ2-7; V gene: TRBV11-3; CDR3 protein: CASSSSGLGGEQYF; CDR3 DNA: TGTGCCAGCAGCTCTTCGGGACTAGGTGGGGAGCAGTACTTC
D gene: .; clone size: .; J gene: TRBJ1-5; V gene: TRBV19; CDR3 protein: CASSIDSLNQPQHF; CDR3 DNA: TGTGCCAGTAGTATTGATAGCCTCAATCAGCCCCAGCATTTT
D gene: TRBD1; clone size: .; J gene: TRBJ2-7; V gene: TRBV28; CDR3 protein: CASSLPQGFGEQYF; CDR3 DNA: TGTGCCAGCAGCCTCCCACAGGGGTTTGGCGAGCAGTACTTC
D gene: TRBD1; clone size: few; J gene: TRBJ1-2; V gene: TRBV18; CDR3 protein: CASSRGLFWTGNGYTF; CDR3 DNA: TGTGCCAGCTCACGGGGTCTCTTTTGGACAGGCAACGGCTACACCTTC
D gene: .; clone size: .; J gene: TRBJ2-3; V gene: TRBV19; CDR3 protein: CASSQRVSTDTQYF; CDR3 DNA: TGTGCCAGTAGTCAGCGGGTAAGCACAGATACGCAGTATTTT
D gene: .; clone size: few; J gene: TRBJ1-2; V gene: TRBV25-1; CDR3 protein: CASSEVWGDRYGYTF; CDR3 DNA: TGTGCCAGCAGTGAAGTTTGGGGAGACCGTTATGGCTACACCTTC
D gene: .; clone size: .; J gene: TRBJ2-7; V gene: TRBV21-1; CDR3 protein: CASSKEVADEQYF; CDR3 DNA: TGTGCCAGCAGCAAAGAGGTGGCGGACGAGCAGTACTTC
D gene: TRBD1; clone size: .; J gene: TRBJ1-1; V gene: TRBV2; CDR3 protein: CASSETGAFSRGLDTEAFF; CDR3 DNA: TGTGCCAGCAGTGAAACCGGGGCCTTTTCTAGGGGGCTCGACACTGAAGCTTTCTTT
D gene: TRBD1; clone size: .; J gene: TRBJ2-7; V gene: TRBV7-8; CDR3 protein: CASSRLTGQSSYEQYF; CDR3 DNA: TGTGCCAGCAGCCGCCTCACGGGACAGAGCTCCTACGAGCAGTACTTC
D gene: .; clone size: few; J gene: TRBJ1-2; V gene: TRBV7-2; CDR3 protein: CASSPTGTLYGYTF; CDR3 DNA: TGTGCCAGCAGCCCTACCGGGACTCTCTATGGCTACACCTTC
D gene: TRBD1; clone size: .; J gene: TRBJ2-3; V gene: TRBV6-5; CDR3 protein: CASRTGASTDTQYF; CDR3 DNA: TGTGCCAGCAGGACAGGGGCCAGCACAGATACGCAGTATTTT
D gene: .; clone size: few; J gene: TRBJ2-7; V gene: TRBV5-1; CDR3 protein: CASSFEVSWPLEQYF; CDR3 DNA: TGCGCCAGCAGCTTTGAGGTTTCCTGGCCCCTCGAGCAGTACTTC
D gene: TRBD2; clone size: once; J gene: TRBJ2-5; V gene: TRBV7-9; CDR3 protein: CASTLPGGPRETQYF; CDR3 DNA: TGTGCCAGCACGCTACCGGGGGGGCCCCGTGAGACCCAGTACTTC
D gene: TRBD2; clone size: .; J gene: TRBJ2-2; V gene: TRBV7-8; CDR3 protein: CASSFTGLAGGGYTGELFF; CDR3 DNA: TGTGCCAGCAGCTTTACGGGACTAGCGGGAGGAGGATACACCGGGGAGCTGTTTTTT
D gene: TRBD2; clone size: .; J gene: TRBJ2-5; V gene: TRBV9; CDR3 protein: CASSPGLAGETQYF; CDR3 DNA: TGTGCCAGCAGCCCGGGACTAGCGGGCGAGACCCAGTACTTC
D gene: TRBD1; clone size: .; J gene: TRBJ2-7; V gene: TRBV28; CDR3 protein: CASSQPGQGARYEQYF; CDR3 DNA: TGTGCCAGCAGCCAACCGGGACAGGGGGCGCGGTACGAGCAGTACTTC
D gene: .; clone size: .; J gene: TRBJ2-2; V gene: TRBV5-8; CDR3 protein: CASSFDSSTGELFF; CDR3 DNA: TGTGCCAGCAGCTTTGACAGCAGCACCGGGGAGCTGTTTTTT
D gene: .; clone size: .; J gene: TRBJ1-2; V gene: TRBV7-9; CDR3 protein: CASSFITGLYGYTF; CDR3 DNA: TGTGCCAGCAGCTTTATCACAGGGCTCTATGGCTACACCTTC
D gene: .; clone size: once; J gene: TRBJ1-3; V gene: TRBV5-4; CDR3 protein: CASGDSHSGNTIYF; CDR3 DNA: TGTGCCAGCGGAGACAGCCACTCTGGAAACACCATATATTTT
D gene: TRBD2; clone size: .; J gene: TRBJ2-3; V gene: TRBV19; CDR3 protein: CASSIGLAGVDTQYF; CDR3 DNA: TGTGCCAGTAGTATCGGACTAGCGGGAGTAGATACGCAGTATTTT
D gene: TRBD1; clone size: .; J gene: TRBJ2-1; V gene: TRBV19; CDR3 protein: CASSQRRDSFSYNEQFF; CDR3 DNA: TGTGCCAGTAGCCAACGAAGGGACAGTTTTTCCTACAATGAGCAGTTCTTC
D gene: TRBD1; clone size: .; J gene: TRBJ1-1; V gene: TRBV6-1; CDR3 protein: CASSERGQIDTEAFF; CDR3 DNA: TGTGCCAGCAGTGAAAGGGGACAGATCGACACTGAAGCTTTCTTT
D gene: TRBD1; clone size: .; J gene: TRBJ2-7; V gene: TRBV30; CDR3 protein: CAWNLDRGTYEQYF; CDR3 DNA: TGTGCCTGGAATCTTGACAGGGGAACATACGAGCAGTACTTC